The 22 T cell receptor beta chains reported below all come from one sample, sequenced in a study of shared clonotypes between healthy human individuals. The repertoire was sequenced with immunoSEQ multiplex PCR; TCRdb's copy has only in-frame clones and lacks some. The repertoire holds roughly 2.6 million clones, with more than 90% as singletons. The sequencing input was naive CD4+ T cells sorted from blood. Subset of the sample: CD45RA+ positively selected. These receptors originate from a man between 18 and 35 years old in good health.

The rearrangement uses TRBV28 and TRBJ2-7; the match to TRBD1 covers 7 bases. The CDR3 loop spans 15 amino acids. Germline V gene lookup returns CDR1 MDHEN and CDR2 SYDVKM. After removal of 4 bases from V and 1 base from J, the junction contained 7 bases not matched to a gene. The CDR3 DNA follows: TGTGCCAGCAGTTCGACAGGGTTGGGTTCCTACGAGCAGTACTTC. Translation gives CASSSTGLGSYEQYF.

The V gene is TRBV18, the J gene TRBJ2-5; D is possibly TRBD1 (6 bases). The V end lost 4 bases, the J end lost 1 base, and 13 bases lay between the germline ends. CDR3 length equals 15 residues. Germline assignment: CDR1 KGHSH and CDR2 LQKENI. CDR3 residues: CASSQAWGPQETQYF. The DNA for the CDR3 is TGTGCCAGCTCACAGGCGTGGGGGCCCCAAGAGACCCAGTACTTC.

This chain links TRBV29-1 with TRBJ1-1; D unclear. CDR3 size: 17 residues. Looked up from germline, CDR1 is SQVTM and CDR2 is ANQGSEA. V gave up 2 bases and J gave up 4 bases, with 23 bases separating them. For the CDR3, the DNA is TGCAGCGTTGAATTGGGGATTAATATGATGGCGGGCACTGAAGCTTTCTTT. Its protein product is CSVELGINMMAGTEAFF.

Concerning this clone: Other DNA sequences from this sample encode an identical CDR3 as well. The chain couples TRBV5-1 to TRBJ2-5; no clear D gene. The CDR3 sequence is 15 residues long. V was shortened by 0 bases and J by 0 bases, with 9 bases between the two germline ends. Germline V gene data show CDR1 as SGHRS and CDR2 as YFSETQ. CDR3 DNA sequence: TGCGCCAGCAGCTTGGTAGGCCTGTACCAAGAGACCCAGTACTTC. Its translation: CASSLVGLYQETQYF.

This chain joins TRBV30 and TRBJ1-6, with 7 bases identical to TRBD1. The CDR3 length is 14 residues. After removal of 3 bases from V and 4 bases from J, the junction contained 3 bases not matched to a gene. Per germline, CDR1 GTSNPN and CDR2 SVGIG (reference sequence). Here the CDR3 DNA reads TGTGCCTGGAGCTTGACAGGGTATAATTCACCCCTCCACTTT. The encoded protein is CAWSLTGYNSPLHF.

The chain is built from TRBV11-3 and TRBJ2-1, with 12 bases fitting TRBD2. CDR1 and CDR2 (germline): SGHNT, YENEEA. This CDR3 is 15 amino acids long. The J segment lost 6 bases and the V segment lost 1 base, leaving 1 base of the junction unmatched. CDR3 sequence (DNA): TGTGCCAGCAGCTTAGCTAGCGGGGGGGTCAATGAGCAGTTCTTC. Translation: CASSLASGGVNEQFF.

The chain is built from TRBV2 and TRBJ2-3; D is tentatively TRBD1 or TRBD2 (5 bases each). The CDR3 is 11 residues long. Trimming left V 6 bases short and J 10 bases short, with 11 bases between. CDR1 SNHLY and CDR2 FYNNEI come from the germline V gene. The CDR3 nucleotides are TGTGCCAGCAGGGGGGATACGGCGCAGTATTTT. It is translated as CASRGDTAQYF.

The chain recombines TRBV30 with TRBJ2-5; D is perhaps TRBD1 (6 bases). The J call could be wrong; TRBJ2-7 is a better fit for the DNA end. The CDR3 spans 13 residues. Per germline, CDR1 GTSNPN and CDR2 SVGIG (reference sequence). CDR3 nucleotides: TGTGCCTTGCAGACAGGTAGCTCCTACGAGCAGTACTTC. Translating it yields CALQTGSSYEQYF.

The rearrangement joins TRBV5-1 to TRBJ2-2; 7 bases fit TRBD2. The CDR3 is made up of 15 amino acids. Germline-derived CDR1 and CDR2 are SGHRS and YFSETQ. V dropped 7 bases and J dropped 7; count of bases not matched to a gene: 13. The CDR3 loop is CASFAAAGASGELFF. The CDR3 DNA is TGCGCCAGCTTTGCAGCCGCGGGAGCGAGCGGGGAGCTGTTTTTT.

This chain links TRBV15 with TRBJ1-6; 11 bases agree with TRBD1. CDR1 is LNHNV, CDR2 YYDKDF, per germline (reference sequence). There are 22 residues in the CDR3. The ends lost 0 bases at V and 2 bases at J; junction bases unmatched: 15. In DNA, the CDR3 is TGTGCCACCAGCAGAGATTCTCGAAGGGGGACAGGGGGTCGGACCTATAATTCACCCCTCCACTTT. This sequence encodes CATSRDSRRGTGGRTYNSPLHF.

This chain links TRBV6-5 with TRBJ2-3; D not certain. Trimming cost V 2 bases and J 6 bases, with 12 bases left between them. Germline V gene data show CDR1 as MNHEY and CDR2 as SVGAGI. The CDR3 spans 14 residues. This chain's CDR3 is CASSYRDPKDTQYF. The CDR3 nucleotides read TGTGCCAGCAGTTACAGAGATCCTAAGGATACGCAGTATTTT.

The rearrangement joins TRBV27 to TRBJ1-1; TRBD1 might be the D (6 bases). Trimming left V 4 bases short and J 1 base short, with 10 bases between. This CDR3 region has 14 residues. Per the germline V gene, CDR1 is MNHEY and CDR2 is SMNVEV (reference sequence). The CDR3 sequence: CASSYLDRNTEAFF. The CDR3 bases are TGTGCCAGCAGTTATCTGGACAGGAACACTGAAGCTTTCTTT.

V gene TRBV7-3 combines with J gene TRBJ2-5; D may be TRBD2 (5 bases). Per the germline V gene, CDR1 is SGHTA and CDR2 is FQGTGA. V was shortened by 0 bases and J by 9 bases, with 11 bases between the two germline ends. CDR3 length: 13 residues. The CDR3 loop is CASSLTWPGSQYF. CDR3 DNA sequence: TGTGCCAGCAGCTTAACGTGGCCGGGGTCCCAGTACTTC.

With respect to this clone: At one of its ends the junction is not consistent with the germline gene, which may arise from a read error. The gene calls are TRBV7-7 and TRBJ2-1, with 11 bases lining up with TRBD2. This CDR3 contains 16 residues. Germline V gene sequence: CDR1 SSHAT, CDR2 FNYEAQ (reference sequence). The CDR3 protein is CASSLRTSGHTDEQFF. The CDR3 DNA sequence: TGTGCTAGCAGCTTAAGGACTAGCGGGCATACTGATGAGCAGTTCTTC.

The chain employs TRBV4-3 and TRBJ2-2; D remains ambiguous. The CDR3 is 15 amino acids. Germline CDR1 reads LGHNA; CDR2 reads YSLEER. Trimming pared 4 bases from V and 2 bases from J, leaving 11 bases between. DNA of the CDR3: TGCGCCAGCAGCCCTAATCTGGTTAACACCGGGGAGCTGTTTTTT. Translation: CASSPNLVNTGELFF.

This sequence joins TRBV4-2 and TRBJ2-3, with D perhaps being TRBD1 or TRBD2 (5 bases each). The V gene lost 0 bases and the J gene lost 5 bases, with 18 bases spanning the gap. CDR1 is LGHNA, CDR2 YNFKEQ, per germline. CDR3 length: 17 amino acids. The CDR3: CASSQDSRGPVGDTQYF. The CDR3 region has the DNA TGTGCCAGCAGCCAAGATTCCCGGGGACCTGTCGGAGATACGCAGTATTTT.

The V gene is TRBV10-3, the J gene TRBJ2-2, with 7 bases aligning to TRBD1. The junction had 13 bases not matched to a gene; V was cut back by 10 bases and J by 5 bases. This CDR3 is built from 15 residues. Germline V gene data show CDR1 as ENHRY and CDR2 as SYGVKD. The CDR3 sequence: CATRTQNRGTGELFF. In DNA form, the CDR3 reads TGTGCCACACGGACTCAAAACAGGGGAACCGGGGAGCTGTTTTTT.

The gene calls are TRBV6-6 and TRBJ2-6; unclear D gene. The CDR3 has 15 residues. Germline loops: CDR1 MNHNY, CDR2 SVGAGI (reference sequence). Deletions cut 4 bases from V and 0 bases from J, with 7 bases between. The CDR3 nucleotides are TGTGCCAGCAGTTCGAAAAGCTCTGGGGCCAACGTCCTGACTTTC. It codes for CASSSKSSGANVLTF.

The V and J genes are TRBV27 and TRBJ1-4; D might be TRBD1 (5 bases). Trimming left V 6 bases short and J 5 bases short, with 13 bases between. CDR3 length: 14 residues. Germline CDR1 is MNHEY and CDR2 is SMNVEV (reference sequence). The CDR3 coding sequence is TGTGCCAGCAGAAGTTCAGGGAGGAATGAAAAACTGTTTTTT. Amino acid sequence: CASRSSGRNEKLFF.

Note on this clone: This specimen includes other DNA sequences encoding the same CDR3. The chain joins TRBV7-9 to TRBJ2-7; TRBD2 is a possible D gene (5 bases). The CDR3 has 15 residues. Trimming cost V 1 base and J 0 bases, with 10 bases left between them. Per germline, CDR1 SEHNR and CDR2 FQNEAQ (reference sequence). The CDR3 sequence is CASSLGGSGSYEQYF. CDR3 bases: TGTGCCAGCAGCTTAGGAGGGAGCGGCTCCTACGAGCAGTACTTC.

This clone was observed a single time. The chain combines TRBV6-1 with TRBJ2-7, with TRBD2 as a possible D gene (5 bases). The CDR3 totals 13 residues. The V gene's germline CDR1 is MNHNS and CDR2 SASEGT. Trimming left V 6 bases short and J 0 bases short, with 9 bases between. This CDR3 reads CASRLTSSYEQYF. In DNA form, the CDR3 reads TGTGCCAGCAGGCTCACTAGCTCCTACGAGCAGTACTTC.

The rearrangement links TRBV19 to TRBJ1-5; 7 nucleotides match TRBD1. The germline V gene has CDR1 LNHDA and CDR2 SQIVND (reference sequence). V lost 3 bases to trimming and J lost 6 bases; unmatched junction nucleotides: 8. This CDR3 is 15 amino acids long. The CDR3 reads CASSISGTEFQPQHF. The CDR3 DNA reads TGTGCCAGTAGTATCTCCGGGACAGAATTTCAGCCCCAGCATTTT. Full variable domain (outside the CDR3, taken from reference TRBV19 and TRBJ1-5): DGGITQSPKYLFRKEGQNVTLSCEQNLNHDAMYWYRQDPGQGLRLIYYSQIVNDFQKGDIAEGYSVSREKKESFPLTVTSAQKNPTAFYLCASSISGTEFQPQHFGDGTRLSIL.